The 18 T cell receptor beta chains presented below share a single source sample, sequenced in a study of CD8+ T cells in alopecia areata. Reverse transcribed after extraction, RNA yielded cDNA as the sequencing template. The data were produced by immunoSEQ multiplex PCR, yet TCRdb's version contains in-frame clones alone and is incomplete. This table has around 270,000 clones, roughly 60% appearing once. Treatment meaning: oral pan-JAK inhibitor, 5-10 mg twice daily. The material sequenced was CD4+ T cells sorted from blood, taken at week 24, from a patient treated with tofacitinib. These receptors were taken from a human donor with alopecia areata.

The chain links TRBV30 to TRBJ1-1; 8 bases align to TRBD1. CDR3 size: 15 residues. Germline V gives CDR1 GTSNPN, CDR2 SVGIG (reference sequence). V shed 4 bases, J shed 1 base, and the junction held 8 bases outside the gene matches. CDR3 region: CAWNPNRGRNTEAFF. The CDR3 DNA follows: TGTGCCTGGAATCCAAACAGGGGGAGGAACACTGAAGCTTTCTTT.

This chain links TRBV29-1 with TRBJ2-5; the match to TRBD1 covers 7 bases. The J call may not be correct, given that the DNA end is closer to TRBJ2-7. This CDR3 has 13 residues. Germline V gene lookup returns CDR1 SQVTM and CDR2 ANQGSEA. CDR3 coding DNA: TGCAGCGTCATAGACAGGGCTGTCTACGAGCAGTACTTC. Protein product: CSVIDRAVYEQYF.

The chain carries TRBV2 and TRBJ2-5; TRBD1 is a possible D gene (6 bases). V was trimmed by 7 bases and J by 5 bases, leaving 17 bases between them. The CDR3 is made up of 14 amino acids. Germline CDR1 is SNHLY and CDR2 is FYNNEI. For the CDR3, the DNA is TGTGCCAGCACCCCAACCGGACAGAGGGAGACCCAGTACTTC. Its protein product is CASTPTGQRETQYF.

V and J are TRBV10-3 and TRBJ2-5; 7 nucleotides line up with TRBD1. Trimming removed 8 bases from V and 2 bases from J; junction bases left unmatched: 5. The germline V gene encodes CDR1 ENHRY and CDR2 SYGVKD. This CDR3 is 13 amino acids long. The CDR3 spells CAIGDSSQETQYF. For the CDR3, the DNA is TGTGCCATCGGGGACAGCTCTCAAGAGACCCAGTACTTC.

The chain joins TRBV7-9 to TRBJ2-7; D perhaps matches TRBD1 (6 bases). There are 14 residues in the CDR3. Germline loops: CDR1 SEHNR, CDR2 FQNEAQ (reference sequence). Trimming took off 5 bases at V and 0 bases at J, with 11 bases between the two ends. The CDR3 DNA reads as TGTGCCAGCAGCCGGGACATGAGCTCCTACGAGCAGTACTTC. Its protein is CASSRDMSSYEQYF.

This clone was detected a few times. This chain links TRBV10-3 with TRBJ2-2; no clear D gene. V was pared by 11 bases and J by 4 bases, with 11 bases between. The CDR3 totals 12 residues. Germline CDR1 reads ENHRY; CDR2 reads SYGVKD. The CDR3 region is CAVRRTTGELFF. DNA of the CDR3: TGTGCCGTTAGACGGACCACCGGGGAGCTGTTTTTT.

The chain is built from TRBV7-6 and TRBJ2-7; maybe TRBD1 (6 bases). V was trimmed by 4 bases and J by 2 bases, leaving 33 bases between them. This CDR3 region has 21 residues. CDR1 SGHVS and CDR2 FNYEAQ come from the germline V gene. The CDR3 coding sequence is TGTGCCAGCAGCTCCCAAATTCCCCCGGGACATTTCCTCGGACGACCCTACGAGCAGTACTTC. Amino acids: CASSSQIPPGHFLGRPYEQYF.

This clone occurred a few times. This chain uses TRBV19 with TRBJ2-1; no reliable D call. The CDR3 runs to 14 residues. Trimming cost V 5 bases and J 7 bases, with 15 bases left between them. Germline V gene lookup returns CDR1 LNHDA and CDR2 SQIVND (reference sequence). CDR3 sequence: CASSSRTGVNEQFF. CDR3 bases: TGTGCCAGTAGTTCCCGGACGGGCGTTAATGAGCAGTTCTTC.

The V and J genes are TRBV25-1 and TRBJ1-2, with 8 bases matching TRBD1. The V segment lost 3 bases and the J segment 2 bases; nucleotides outside the gene matches: 5. The CDR3 covers 15 residues. The germline V gene has CDR1 MGHDK and CDR2 SYGVNS. CDR3 coding DNA: TGTGCCAGCAGTGATCGGACAGGGCAAAACTATGGCTACACCTTC. Translating it yields CASSDRTGQNYGYTF.

V is TRBV25-1 and J is TRBJ1-1; the D gene is possibly TRBD1 (5 bases). Germline assignment: CDR1 MGHDK and CDR2 SYGVNS. The germline V and J ends were trimmed by 7 bases and 6 bases, with 15 bases remaining between them. The CDR3 has 13 amino acids. CDR3 sequence (DNA): TGTGCCAGCACCTGGGAGGGAGGGGCTGAAGCTTTCTTT. Protein: CASTWEGGAEAFF.

The chain has TRBV6-5 and TRBJ1-1; D uncertain. V lost 4 bases and J 5 bases, leaving 8 bases between the germline ends. Germline CDR1 is MNHEY and CDR2 is SVGAGI. This CDR3 is built from 12 residues. The CDR3 reads CASSSSHTEAFF. As DNA, the CDR3 is TGTGCCAGCAGTTCCTCCCATACTGAAGCTTTCTTT.

J is TRBJ2-7 and V is TRBV7-2; D is possibly TRBD1 (6 bases). From germline, CDR1 is SGHTA and CDR2 FQGNSA. The V end was cut by 5 bases, the J end by 4 bases, with 15 bases between. This CDR3 comprises 14 residues. The CDR3 DNA is TGTGCCAGCAGCCCTCGAGGGGACATTTACGAGCAGTACTTC. Amino acid sequence: CASSPRGDIYEQYF.

The rearrangement links TRBV7-2 to TRBJ2-3; D may be TRBD2 (6 bases). V was shortened by 5 bases and J by 1 base, with 16 bases between the two germline ends. This CDR3 has 16 residues. The germline CDR1 and CDR2 sequences are SGHTA and FQGNSA. The chain's CDR3 is CASSTRGKGGTDTQYF. CDR3 bases: TGTGCCAGCAGCACTCGGGGGAAAGGGGGCACAGATACGCAGTATTTT. The variable domain in full, completed from reference TRBV7-2 and TRBJ2-3, reads GAGVSQSPSNKVTEKGKDVELRCDPISGHTALYWYRQSLGQGLEFLIYFQGNSAPDKSGLPSDRFSAERTGGSVSTLTIQRTQQEDSAVYLCASSTRGKGGTDTQYFGPGTRLTVL.

This clone was seen repeatedly, ten times or more. The J gene is TRBJ2-5, the V gene TRBV2; possibly TRBD1 for D (6 bases). V lost 11 bases and J lost 2, with 12 bases in between. This CDR3 has 12 amino acids. Germline V gives CDR1 SNHLY, CDR2 FYNNEI. CDR3 sequence (DNA): TGTGCCTGTACAGGGTCTCAAGAGACCCAGTACTTC. Residues: CACTGSQETQYF.

There are a few counts of this clone. The CDR3 sequence is CASSQEIGGGYTF. CDR3 nucleotides: TGCGCCAGCAGCCAAGAAATTGGGGGTGGCTACACCTTC. The rearrangement joins TRBV4-1 to TRBJ1-2; a weak D match, TRBD1 (5 bases). The V end lost 0 bases, the J end lost 7 bases, and 9 bases lay between the germline ends. CDR1 and CDR2 (germline): MGHRA, YSYEKL. The CDR3 spans 13 residues.

The chain joins TRBV7-9 to TRBJ2-7; tentatively, D is TRBD1 or TRBD2 (5 bases each). CDR1 SEHNR and CDR2 FQNEAQ come from the germline V gene (reference sequence). V was pared by 3 bases and J by 3 bases, with 12 bases between. The CDR3 runs 14 residues. The CDR3 loop is CASSFGGRIYEQYF. Here the CDR3 DNA reads TGTGCCAGCAGCTTTGGGGGAAGGATCTACGAGCAGTACTTC.

The V call is TRBV6-1, the J call TRBJ1-1; no reliable D call. Trimming took off 1 base at V and 1 base at J, with 7 bases between the two ends. CDR1 is MNHNS, CDR2 SASEGT, per germline. The CDR3 consists of 14 residues. The CDR3 region is CASSEGNWNTEAFF. The CDR3 DNA sequence: TGTGCCAGCAGTGAAGGGAACTGGAACACTGAAGCTTTCTTT.

In the case of this clone: The same CDR3 is also encoded by other DNA sequences in this sample. The chain has TRBV5-1 and TRBJ1-1; weak D call: TRBD1 (6 bases). The CDR3 sequence is 14 residues long. V lost 0 bases, J lost 2 bases, and 8 bases lay in between. Germline assignment: CDR1 SGHRS and CDR2 YFSETQ. CDR3 protein: CASSLGTVNTEAFF. CDR3 sequence (DNA): TGCGCCAGCAGCTTGGGGACAGTTAACACTGAAGCTTTCTTT. The full variable domain, with the rest looked up from reference TRBV5-1 and TRBJ1-1, is KAGVTQTPRYLIKTRGQQVTLSCSPISGHRSVSWYQQTPGQGLQFLFEYFSETQRNKGNFPGRFSGRQFSNSRSEMNVSTLELGDSALYLCASSLGTVNTEAFFGQGTRLTVV.